These 30 T cell receptor beta chains share one sample of origin, sequenced in a study of T cell responses to AZD1222 COVID-19 vaccine. Sequencing was performed with immunoSEQ multiplex PCR; in TCRdb, only in-frame clones are kept and a portion is missing. The repertoire holds about 94,000 clones, with about 88% as singletons. The sequencing here drew on peripheral blood, taken on day 0 of AZD1222 vaccination. Receptors originate from an adult in good health.

The chain links TRBV28 to TRBJ1-6, with 9 bases lining up with TRBD1. The CDR3 covers 16 residues. The germline CDR1 and CDR2 sequences are MDHEN and SYDVKM. V lost 6 bases to trimming and J lost 8 bases; unmatched junction nucleotides: 11. The CDR3 loop is CASSLNLGQGDSPLHF. DNA of the CDR3: TGTGCCAGCAGCCTTAATTTGGGACAGGGAGATTCACCCCTCCACTTT.

V is TRBV28 and J is TRBJ1-1; D is unresolved. The CDR3 sequence is 14 residues long. Looked up from germline, CDR1 is MDHEN and CDR2 is SYDVKM. Trimming took 3 bases from V and 2 from J, leaving 10 bases between them. This chain's CDR3 is CASSFAPRNTEAFF. In DNA form, the CDR3 reads TGTGCCAGCAGTTTTGCCCCACGAAACACTGAAGCTTTCTTT.

The V and J genes are TRBV5-4 and TRBJ1-1; D gene ambiguous. The CDR3 spans 15 residues. Deletions cut 0 bases from V and 1 base from J, with 10 bases between. CDR1 SGHNT and CDR2 YYREEE come from the germline V gene (reference sequence). The CDR3 DNA reads TGTGCCAGCAGCTTGGGGTCCCCCTCGAACACTGAAGCTTTCTTT. This encodes CASSLGSPSNTEAFF. The full variable domain, with the rest looked up from reference TRBV5-4 and TRBJ1-1, is ETGVTQSPTHLIKTRGQQVTLRCSSQSGHNTVSWYQQALGQGPQFIFQYYREEENGRGNFPPRFSGLQFPNYSSELNVNALELDDSALYLCASSLGSPSNTEAFFGQGTRLTVV.

The V call is TRBV4-2, the J call TRBJ1-2, with D unresolved. CDR3 size: 15 residues. V lost 4 bases to trimming and J lost 6 bases, with 18 bases between them. CDR1 is LGHNA, CDR2 YNFKEQ, per germline. CDR3 protein: CASSRMDGIEDGYTF. CDR3 in DNA: TGTGCCAGCAGCCGAATGGACGGAATCGAGGATGGCTACACCTTC.

The J gene is TRBJ2-7, the V gene TRBV6-6; possibly TRBD1 for D (6 bases). The germline V and J ends were trimmed by 6 bases and 2 bases, with 14 bases remaining between them. The CDR3 contains 14 residues. Germline lookup yields CDR1 MNHNY and CDR2 SVGAGI (reference sequence). The CDR3 loop is CASRPPTGTYEQYF. The CDR3 nucleotides are TGTGCCAGCAGACCGCCGACAGGAACCTACGAGCAGTACTTC.

The table lists this clone with a few counts. The chain recombines TRBV30 with TRBJ1-4; the D gene is possibly TRBD1 (5 bases). This CDR3 has 17 amino acids. V gave up 2 bases and J gave up 3 bases, with 19 bases separating them. CDR1 is GTSNPN, CDR2 SVGIG, per germline (reference sequence). CDR3 sequence: CAWSITRTGRANEKLFF. The CDR3 DNA reads TGTGCCTGGAGTATAACCCGTACAGGAAGGGCTAATGAAAAACTGTTTTTT.

The chain recombines TRBV6-5 with TRBJ1-4, with a possible D match to TRBD1 (5 bases). Per the germline V gene, CDR1 is MNHEY and CDR2 is SVGAGI. V shed 6 bases and J shed 8 bases, with 16 bases lying between them. This CDR3 has 14 residues. The CDR3 bases are TGTGCCAGCAGCCCCGGCAGGGTGCGAGAAAAACTGTTTTTT. It translates to CASSPGRVREKLFF.

The chain employs TRBV9 and TRBJ1-1, with 7 bases matching TRBD1. The CDR3 is 14 residues long. Unmatched junction bases numbered 4, after V lost 2 bases and J lost 3 bases. Germline V gene sequence: CDR1 SGDLS, CDR2 YYNGEE. The CDR3 DNA reads TGTGCCAGCAGCGTCAACAGGGGTGACACTGAAGCTTTCTTT. Translation: CASSVNRGDTEAFF.

This clone has a handful of counts. The J gene is TRBJ1-1, the V gene TRBV5-8, with 9 bases identical to TRBD1. The junction had 8 bases not matched to a gene; V was cut back by 3 bases and J by 11 bases. This CDR3 spans 13 amino acids. CDR1 is SGHTS and CDR2 is YDEGEE in the germline V gene. The CDR3 sequence: CASSYSQGAAAFF. Here the CDR3 DNA reads TGTGCCAGCAGCTATTCACAGGGGGCGGCTGCTTTCTTT. The full variable domain, completed using reference TRBV5-8 and TRBJ1-1, is EAGVTQSPTHLIKTRGQQATLRCSPISGHTSVYWYQQALGLGLQFLLWYDEGEERNRGNFPPRFSGRQFPNYSSELNVNALELEDSALYLCASSYSQGAAAFFGQGTRLTVV.

The J gene is TRBJ2-7, the V gene TRBV28; weak D call: TRBD1 (5 bases). The V and J ends lost 10 bases and 2 bases respectively, with 15 bases between them. Germline CDR1 is MDHEN and CDR2 is SYDVKM. The CDR3 is made up of 13 amino acids. The CDR3 sequence: CATLDSYAYEQYF. CDR3 sequence (DNA): TGTGCCACCCTCGACAGCTACGCCTACGAGCAGTACTTC.

V and J are TRBV7-2 and TRBJ1-6; 8 bases map to TRBD1. Trimming cost V 11 bases and J 6 bases; bases outside gene matches: 15. The CDR3 contains 16 residues. Germline lookup yields CDR1 SGHTA and CDR2 FQGNSA. The CDR3 DNA is TGTGCCGGGTCCCAGGGGGCGAATCATTTTAATTCACCCCTCCACTTT. Translating it yields CAGSQGANHFNSPLHF.

The chain uses TRBV7-9 and TRBJ2-7; tentatively, D is TRBD2 (6 bases). The CDR3 consists of 15 residues. Germline loops: CDR1 SEHNR, CDR2 FQNEAQ (reference sequence). V was pared by 0 bases and J by 2 bases, with 11 bases between. This CDR3 is CASSLAGGVAYEQYF. In DNA form, the CDR3 reads TGTGCCAGCAGCTTAGCGGGGGGAGTAGCCTACGAGCAGTACTTC.

The rearrangement joins TRBV19 to TRBJ2-3; TRBD1 matches at 7 bases. The CDR3 covers 13 residues. Unmatched junction bases numbered 5, after V lost 5 bases and J lost 6 bases. Germline CDR1 and CDR2: LNHDA and SQIVND (reference sequence). The CDR3 DNA sequence: TGTGCCAGTAGTTTAATACAGGGGGATACGCAGTATTTT. Its translation is CASSLIQGDTQYF.

This chain connects TRBV5-1 to TRBJ2-3, with a weak D call TRBD2 (5 bases). The CDR3 is 15 residues long. Germline V lookup: CDR1 SGHRS, CDR2 YFSETQ. Trimming pared 7 bases from V and 0 bases from J, leaving 15 bases between. Here the CDR3 DNA reads TGCGCCAGCTACGGAGGAGTTACTAGCACAGATACGCAGTATTTT. Its protein is CASYGGVTSTDTQYF.

This clone was seen only a few times. V usage is TRBV4-2 and J usage is TRBJ2-1; the D is unclear. Germline V lookup: CDR1 LGHNA, CDR2 YNFKEQ. CDR3 size: 14 residues. The germline V and J ends were trimmed by 1 base and 10 bases, with 14 bases remaining between them. The CDR3 is CASSQGGPLGEQFF. The DNA of the CDR3 is TGTGCCAGCAGCCAAGGTGGGCCTTTGGGGGAGCAGTTCTTC.

This chain links TRBV11-2 with TRBJ2-1; 14 bases align to TRBD2. The CDR3 loop spans 17 amino acids. V was pared by 5 bases and J by 5 bases, with 8 bases of the junction left unmatched. The germline V gene has CDR1 SGHAT and CDR2 FQNNGV. The CDR3 coding sequence is TGTGCCAGCAGCCCTCATGGACTAGCGGGGGGAAACAATGAGCAGTTCTTC. It encodes CASSPHGLAGGNNEQFF.

The CDR3 coding sequence is TGTGCCAGCAGTTTACGACTGACAGGGTCTTTCTACGAGCAGTACTTC. It specifies CASSLRLTGSFYEQYF. The chain joins TRBV27 to TRBJ2-7; 7 bases are shared with TRBD1. CDR1 is MNHEY, CDR2 SMNVEV, per germline (reference sequence). This CDR3 region has 16 residues. V shed 2 bases and J 3 bases; nucleotides not matched to a gene: 10.

The V call is TRBV5-6, the J call TRBJ1-2, with D possibly being TRBD1 (5 bases). Germline CDR1 and CDR2: SGHDT and YYEEEE. Trimming cost V 4 bases and J 4 bases, with 11 bases left between them. This CDR3 is built from 13 residues. CDR3 coding DNA: TGTGCCAGCAGCCTTGCGACAGCCTATGGCTACACCTTC. Protein: CASSLATAYGYTF.

The chain links TRBV12-3 or TRBV12-4 to TRBJ2-2; D is possibly TRBD2 (7 bases). There are 12 residues in the CDR3. Trimming cost V 8 bases and J 9 bases, with 13 bases left between them. The CDR3 loop is CASRAGARELFF. The CDR3 DNA reads as TGTGCCAGCCGCGCGGGGGCAAGGGAGCTGTTTTTT.

The chain recombines TRBV6-5 with TRBJ2-5; a possible D gene is TRBD1 (6 bases). Trimming pared 2 bases from V and 5 bases from J, leaving 12 bases between. The CDR3 runs 14 residues. Germline values: CDR1 MNHEY, CDR2 SVGAGI. For the CDR3, the DNA is TGTGCCAGCAGTTACGTTGGGGGCCTTGAGACCCAGTACTTC. Translating it yields CASSYVGGLETQYF.

The sample holds a few counts of this clone. This chain links TRBV3-1 (or the pseudogene TRBV3-2) with TRBJ2-7, with 7 bases aligning to TRBD1. The CDR3 loop spans 14 amino acids. V shed 1 base and J 6 bases; nucleotides not matched to a gene: 6. Germline loops: CDR1 LGHDT, CDR2 YNNKEL (reference sequence). The chain's CDR3 is CASSQGDRVSEQYF. CDR3 bases: TGTGCCAGCAGCCAAGGTGACAGGGTAAGCGAGCAGTACTTC.

The chain has TRBV19 and TRBJ1-4; no definite D call. CDR3 length equals 11 residues. CDR1 is LNHDA and CDR2 is SQIVND in the germline V gene (reference sequence). V was shortened by 6 bases and J by 8 bases, with 7 bases between the two germline ends. The CDR3 protein is CASRTGEKLFF. The CDR3 bases are TGTGCCAGTAGGACGGGGGAAAAACTGTTTTTT.

The gene calls are TRBV9 and TRBJ1-1; TRBD1 matches at 7 bases. Germline CDR1 SGDLS, CDR2 YYNGEE. This CDR3 contains 15 residues. V dropped 3 bases and J dropped 4; count of bases not matched to a gene: 9. In DNA form, the CDR3 reads TGTGCCAGCAGCGGGATGACAGGGACGGGCACTGAAGCTTTCTTT. It translates to CASSGMTGTGTEAFF.

The gene calls are TRBV2 and TRBJ1-2; 8 nucleotides match TRBD1. J was trimmed by 1 base and V by 8 bases; bases with no gene match: 6. The CDR3 length is 14 residues. Germline V gives CDR1 SNHLY, CDR2 FYNNEI. CDR3 protein: CASDLTGGNYGYTF. CDR3 DNA sequence: TGTGCCAGCGACTTAACAGGGGGTAACTATGGCTACACCTTC. The full variable domain, in which reference TRBV2 and TRBJ1-2 provide the parts outside the CDR3, is EPEVTQTPSHQVTQMGQEVILRCVPISNHLYFYWYRQILGQKVEFLVSFYNNEISEKSEIFDDQFSVERPDGSNFTLKIRSTKLEDSAMYFCASDLTGGNYGYTFGSGTRLTVV.

This clone appeared a few times. This chain joins TRBV30 and TRBJ1-4; 7 nucleotides agree with TRBD1. The ends lost 0 bases at V and 6 bases at J; junction bases unmatched: 1. Germline values: CDR1 GTSNPN, CDR2 SVGIG (reference sequence). The CDR3 has 13 amino acids. CDR3 sequence: CAWSVQGDEKLFF. CDR3 nucleotides: TGTGCCTGGAGTGTGCAGGGGGATGAAAAACTGTTTTTT.

CDR3 sequence: CASTRDGANEKLFF. The DNA of the CDR3 is TGTGCCAGCACCCGGGACGGAGCTAATGAAAAACTGTTTTTT. This chain uses TRBV6-5 with TRBJ1-4; tentative D call: TRBD1 (5 bases). The germline V gene encodes CDR1 MNHEY and CDR2 SVGAGI. Trimming removed 7 bases from V and 3 bases from J, with 12 bases in between. This CDR3 is 14 amino acids long.

The V and J genes are TRBV5-1 and TRBJ1-1; 8 nucleotides align to TRBD1. Germline V gene data show CDR1 as SGHRS and CDR2 as YFSETQ. After removal of 4 bases from V and 3 bases from J, the junction contained 8 bases not matched to a gene. The CDR3 extends over 15 amino acids. CDR3 sequence reads: CASSRTGPIDTEAFF. CDR3 sequence (DNA): TGCGCCAGCAGCCGGACAGGGCCCATCGACACTGAAGCTTTCTTT.

The V gene is TRBV12-3 or TRBV12-4, the J gene TRBJ1-2; D is ambiguous. The CDR3 spans 13 residues. V lost 6 bases, J lost 0 bases, and 8 bases lay in between. The CDR3 nucleotides read TGTGCCAGCAGAGAGAGTGCTAACTATGGCTACACCTTC. Its translation is CASRESANYGYTF.

The V gene is TRBV3-1 (or the pseudogene TRBV3-2), the J gene TRBJ1-5; D not resolved. The V gene lost 0 bases and the J gene lost 0 bases, with 3 bases spanning the gap. This CDR3 comprises 14 residues. CDR1 is LGHDT and CDR2 is YNNKEL in the germline V gene (reference sequence). For the CDR3, the DNA is TGTGCCAGCAGCCAAGATAATAGCAATCAGCCCCAGCATTTT. Translated: CASSQDNSNQPQHF.

The chain carries TRBV6-6 and TRBJ2-5; no reliable D call. Germline CDR1 reads MNHNY; CDR2 reads SVGAGI (reference sequence). Trimming stripped 6 bases from V and 3 bases from J, with 20 bases between. The CDR3 length is 16 residues. The CDR3 here is CASRPTKGIREETQYF. CDR3 nucleotide sequence: TGTGCCAGCAGACCCACAAAGGGTATCCGGGAAGAGACCCAGTACTTC.